This T cell receptor beta chain was sequenced for a study of CD8 T cells in ankylosing spondylitis. Study results and limitations: Within peripheral blood, clones linked to disease were CD8+ and relatively rare. Under 10 highly homologous variants formed a TCR beta motif that appeared characteristic of ankylosing spondylitis blood.

Notes on this clonotype: Antigen unknown.

TCRdb redid the calling of the 5' RACE reads with MiXCR, one entry per CDR3 protein. The top ten clones hold around a fifth of a sample with fewer than 750,000 distinct CDR3 sequences, under 20% of them seen once. CDR3 length equals 14 residues. J lost 5 bases, V lost 5 bases, and 4 bases had no gene match. This chain links TRBV12-3 or TRBV12-4 with TRBJ2-5, with 11 bases fitting TRBD1. The source of this sequence is a male donor with ankylosing spondylitis. Sequenced: blood, either unsorted or a sorted T cell fraction (not recorded which). The CDR3, as DNA: TGTGCCAGCAGTCTGGACAGGGGGCTGGAGACCCAGTACTTC. It codes for CASSLDRGLETQYF.